The clone carrying this T cell receptor beta chain was recorded once. Its antigen is still unknown. This entry belongs to a study of beta chain features in type 1 diabetes. The authors reverse transcribed all of the isolated RNA, so sequencing captured expressed TCRB transcripts. The table came from immunoSEQ multiplex PCR; TCRdb's copy has only in-frame clones and leaves some out. The table lists around 600,000 clones, around 12% of them singletons. V lost 4 bases to trimming and J lost 10 bases; unmatched junction nucleotides: 7. This CDR3 contains 13 residues. Per the germline V gene, CDR1 is SGHDT and CDR2 is YYEEEE. Study observations and caveats: Shortening that was moderate but significant affected the TCRB CDR3s of Type 1 diabetes patients in all four CD4+ subsets.

The specimen was naive CD4+ T cells from blood. The rearrangement joins TRBV5-6 to TRBJ1-1; 10 positions agree with TRBD1. The sequence was obtained from a man aged 25 to 45 with type 1 diabetes. This chain's CDR3 is CASSLGTGERAFF. The CDR3 DNA follows: TGTGCCAGCAGCCTGGGGACAGGGGAGCGAGCTTTCTTT.